The T cell receptor beta chain under discussion was sequenced for a study of Ad26.COV2.S vaccination and SARS-CoV-2 variants. Turning to the study itself: Donor was assigned to the Ad26.COV2.S arm of trial COV1001. Each vaccinee took Ad26.COV2.S intramuscularly, once or twice 56 days apart.

Profiled with immunoSEQ multiplex PCR; TCRdb holds only in-frame clones, not every one. The sample lists 350,000 to 450,000 clones, roughly 84% seen once, with more than 3% in the top ten. The treatment was: around 19 received Ad26.COV2.S at low or high dose, single or two shots; several received placebo; per-sample allocation not given. Sampling occurred on day 63 after the first vaccine or placebo injection. Built on an Ad26 vector, the vaccine expressed Wuhan-strain SARS-CoV-2 spike. Trimming removed 6 bases from V and 6 bases from J, with 8 bases in between. The CDR3 has 11 residues. Sequencing used peripheral blood, obtained in a trial of Ad26.COV2.S vaccine versus placebo. The receptor comes from a person aged 18 to 59 who received the Ad26.COV2.S COVID-19 vaccine or a placebo. The chain carries TRBV12-3 or TRBV12-4 and TRBJ1-2; D uncertain. The CDR3 here is CASSSPNGYTF. CDR3 in DNA: TGTGCCAGCAGCAGTCCCAATGGCTACACCTTC.